One and the same sample provided the 18 T cell receptor beta chains below, sequenced in a study of cytomegalovirus exposure and HLA in healthy donors. Vbeta (60) and Jbeta (13) primers were used in the PCR. The method was immunoSEQ multiplex PCR; TCRdb's version includes in-frame clones alone and lacks a portion of them. The sample holds about 180,000 clones, around three quarters seen once. Sequencing was done on a sample of PBMCs. These receptors were taken from a woman younger than 45 in good health and CMV-seropositive.

V usage is TRBV4-1 and J usage is TRBJ2-1; 12 bases match TRBD2. In germline, CDR1 is MGHRA, CDR2 YSYEKL. The CDR3 is 16 amino acids. Losses at the gene ends were 6 bases for V and 6 bases for J; bases not matched to a gene: 9. The CDR3 region is CASRLGLAGSVNEQFF. As DNA, the CDR3 is TGCGCCAGCAGACTAGGACTAGCGGGGTCAGTCAATGAGCAGTTCTTC.

The genes are TRBV5-1 and TRBJ2-1; a possible D gene is TRBD2 (5 bases). Germline loops: CDR1 SGHRS, CDR2 YFSETQ. This CDR3 is built from 14 residues. Deletions cut 9 bases from V and 5 bases from J, with 18 bases between. CDR3 in DNA: TGCGCCACCTCGGGTTTTTTCGGGGACAATGAGCAGTTCTTC. As protein: CATSGFFGDNEQFF.

This chain joins TRBV9 and TRBJ2-2; a weak D match, TRBD2 (5 bases). The CDR3 spans 17 residues. Trimming cost V 4 bases and J 0 bases, with 16 bases left between them. Per germline, CDR1 SGDLS and CDR2 YYNGEE. The CDR3: CASSLSRWRTNTGELFF. CDR3 sequence (DNA): TGTGCCAGCAGCCTCTCCAGGTGGAGGACGAACACCGGGGAGCTGTTTTTT.

The CDR3 spells CASSSTRGPGYGYTF. CDR3 DNA sequence: TGTGCCAGCAGCTCTACGAGGGGGCCAGGCTATGGCTACACCTTC. This chain connects TRBV11-2 to TRBJ1-2; 7 bases line up with TRBD1. V lost 4 bases to trimming and J lost 4 bases; unmatched junction nucleotides: 9. Germline V gene data show CDR1 as SGHAT and CDR2 as FQNNGV. This CDR3 is built from 15 residues.

DNA for the CDR3: TGTGCCAGCAGCGATCGACAGGGGTGGGGTGAAAAACTGTTTTTT. Protein product: CASSDRQGWGEKLFF. The chain joins TRBV7-2 to TRBJ1-4, with 8 positions matching TRBD1. The junction had 9 bases not matched to a gene; V was cut back by 5 bases and J by 7 bases. Germline loops: CDR1 SGHTA, CDR2 FQGNSA. The CDR3 runs to 15 residues.

The chain employs TRBV10-2 and TRBJ2-7, with D hard to call. Germline CDR1 and CDR2: WSHSY and SAAADI. This CDR3 is 14 amino acids long. Between the trimmed V and J ends, which lost 0 bases and 0 bases, there was a span of 6 bases. The CDR3: CASSESHSSYEQYF. DNA of the CDR3: TGCGCCAGCAGTGAGTCGCACAGCTCCTACGAGCAGTACTTC.

CDR3 coding DNA: TGCGCCAGCAGCCAAGTTGCCCGGGACATGAACACCGGGGAGCTGTTTTTT. Its protein is CASSQVARDMNTGELFF. This chain links TRBV4-3 with TRBJ2-2, with TRBD1 as a possible D gene (6 bases). Germline V gives CDR1 LGHNA, CDR2 YSLEER. Deletions cut 1 base from V and 1 base from J, with 13 bases between. CDR3 length: 17 residues.

The rearrangement links TRBV6-5 to TRBJ2-7; TRBD1 matches 10 bases. There are 16 residues in the CDR3. Losses at the gene ends were 4 bases for V and 0 bases for J; bases not matched to a gene: 6. The germline V gene encodes CDR1 MNHEY and CDR2 SVGAGI. Here the CDR3 DNA reads TGTGCCAGCAGTTTTGGGGGACAGGGGATCTCCTACGAGCAGTACTTC. It is translated as CASSFGGQGISYEQYF.

J is TRBJ2-1 and V is TRBV5-1, with D possibly being TRBD1 (5 bases). Germline V gives CDR1 SGHRS, CDR2 YFSETQ. The CDR3 sequence is 14 residues long. The V and J ends lost 0 bases and 3 bases respectively, with 7 bases between them. CDR3 residues: CASSLVQDYNEQFF. Here the CDR3 DNA reads TGCGCCAGCAGCTTGGTACAGGACTACAATGAGCAGTTCTTC.

The chain links TRBV10-3 to TRBJ2-3; D possibly corresponds to TRBD2 (5 bases). Germline CDR1 and CDR2: ENHRY and SYGVKD. V lost 3 bases to trimming and J lost 8 bases, with 15 bases between them. The CDR3 is 14 residues long. The CDR3 loop is CAISEGRRAGTQYF. The CDR3 region has the DNA TGTGCCATCAGTGAAGGTCGGCGCGCGGGTACGCAGTATTTT.

Comments on this clone: Relative to the germline gene, one junction end is altered; a read error may explain this. This chain uses TRBV5-4 with TRBJ2-6, with 10 bases that match TRBD1. Germline CDR1 and CDR2: SGHNT and YYREEE (reference sequence). The CDR3 is made up of 17 amino acids. CDR3 sequence: CASSLGDRGTGANGLTF. As DNA, the CDR3 is TGTGCCAGCAGCTTGGGGGACAGGGGAACAGGGGCCAACGGCCTGACTTTC.

V is TRBV7-9 and J is TRBJ1-6; 8 bases line up with TRBD1. The germline V gene encodes CDR1 SEHNR and CDR2 FQNEAQ (reference sequence). The CDR3 is 14 amino acids. The J segment lost 9 bases and the V segment lost 5 bases, leaving 6 bases of the junction unmatched. The CDR3 DNA reads as TGTGCCAGCAGCCGCGACAGGGGATTTTCACCCCTCCACTTT. Amino acid sequence: CASSRDRGFSPLHF.

The CDR3 DNA is TGTGCCAGCAGCCTAGGGGGGGTAACCTACAATGAGCAGTTCTTC. This encodes CASSLGGVTYNEQFF. J is TRBJ2-1 and V is TRBV7-2; TRBD2 is a possible D gene (7 bases). From germline, CDR1 is SGHTA and CDR2 FQGNSA. V lost 5 bases and J 2 bases, leaving 13 bases between the germline ends. The length of the CDR3 is 15 residues.

The CDR3 coding sequence is TGTGCCAGCAGTCCACCGGGACAGTATAATTCACCCCTCCACTTT. It yields the protein CASSPPGQYNSPLHF. The chain carries TRBV27 and TRBJ1-6; 7 bases agree with TRBD1. Per germline, CDR1 MNHEY and CDR2 SMNVEV (reference sequence). CDR3 size: 15 residues. With V trimmed by 5 bases and J by 4 bases, 5 bases remained unmatched.

This clone was counted only a few times. The chain joins TRBV5-1 to TRBJ1-2; the match to TRBD1 covers 11 bases. CDR1 and CDR2 from the germline V gene are SGHRS and YFSETQ. Losses at the gene ends were 4 bases for V and 7 bases for J; bases not matched to a gene: 12. This CDR3 region has 16 residues. Here the CDR3 DNA reads TGCGCCAGCAGCCAAGAAGGGGGGACAGGGGGAGTTGGCTACACCTTC. Translation: CASSQEGGTGGVGYTF. The variable domain in full, completed from reference TRBV5-1 and TRBJ1-2, reads KAGVTQTPRYLIKTRGQQVTLSCSPISGHRSVSWYQQTPGQGLQFLFEYFSETQRNKGNFPGRFSGRQFSNSRSEMNVSTLELGDSALYLCASSQEGGTGGVGYTFGSGTRLTVV.

The chain employs TRBV7-9 and TRBJ2-5; D ambiguous. V was shortened by 5 bases and J by 1 base, with 14 bases between the two germline ends. Germline V gene sequence: CDR1 SEHNR, CDR2 FQNEAQ (reference sequence). The CDR3 has 15 residues. The CDR3: CASSDPLLGQETQYF. DNA for the CDR3: TGTGCCAGCAGCGATCCGTTACTCGGCCAAGAGACCCAGTACTTC.

The chain carries TRBV5-4 and TRBJ1-2; a possible D gene is TRBD1 (6 bases). Trimming removed 5 bases from V and 3 bases from J, with 17 bases in between. Looked up from germline, CDR1 is SGHNT and CDR2 is YYREEE (reference sequence). This CDR3 has 15 residues. The CDR3 coding sequence is TGTGCCAGCAGATCTACAGGGATGAGGGACTATGGCTACACCTTC. Its protein product is CASRSTGMRDYGYTF.

The rearrangement links TRBV7-9 to TRBJ2-7, with D possibly TRBD2 on 5 matching bases. CDR3 size: 13 residues. The germline gives CDR1 SEHNR, CDR2 FQNEAQ (reference sequence). V dropped 1 base and J dropped 7 bases, with 11 bases sitting between them. The CDR3 sequence is CASSLESGNEQYF. For the CDR3, the DNA is TGTGCCAGCAGCTTAGAATCCGGGAATGAGCAGTACTTC.